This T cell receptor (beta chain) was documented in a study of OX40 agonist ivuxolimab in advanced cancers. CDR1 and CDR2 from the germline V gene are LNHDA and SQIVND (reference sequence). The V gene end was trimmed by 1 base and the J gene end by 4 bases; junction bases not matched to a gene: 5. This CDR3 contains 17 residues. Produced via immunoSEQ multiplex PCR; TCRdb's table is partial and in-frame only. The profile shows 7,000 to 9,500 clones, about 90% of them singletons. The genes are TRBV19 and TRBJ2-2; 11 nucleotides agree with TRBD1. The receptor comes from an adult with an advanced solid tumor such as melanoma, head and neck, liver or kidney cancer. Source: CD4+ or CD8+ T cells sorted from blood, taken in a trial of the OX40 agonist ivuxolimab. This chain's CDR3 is CASSIGTGGVATGELFF. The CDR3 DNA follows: TGTGCCAGTAGTATAGGGACAGGGGGCGTCGCCACCGGGGAGCTGTTTTTT.